Listed here are 7 T cell receptor beta chains from one sample, sequenced in a study of CD8+CD57+ T cells in acquired aplastic anemia (dated by TCRdb to 2016 to 2018). The listed sequencing device is Illumina HiSeq 2000. TCR beta VDJ combination and CDR3 sequence profiling used genomic DNA as the template. TCRdb applied fastp at Q25 and MiXCR to the public reads, then kept only in-frame beta chains. Rows with a matching CDR3 protein are joined into one entry that keeps the most common DNA and genes. The table for this sample lists approximately 380,000 distinct CDR3 sequences; 55% to 75% of them were counted only once. The ten most abundant clones make up 3.5% to 4.5% of the sample. Sequenced sample: sorted CD4+, CD8+, or CD8+CD57+ T cells (not recorded which) from PBMCs. These receptors all come from a human donor in good health, serving as a control.

To note about this clonotype: A junction end diverges from the germline sequence, so it may reflect a read error. This CDR3 reads CASSLARAAGFGNTIYF. In nucleotides, the CDR3 is TGTGCCAGCAGTTTAGCGCGGGCAGCGGGCTTTGGAAACACCATATATTTT. The chain recombines TRBV7-4 with TRBJ1-3; D call uncertain. The CDR3 totals 17 residues. Germline assignment: CDR1 SGHVT and CDR2 SQSDAQ.

This clonotype was counted a single time. One junction end disagrees with the germline gene, perhaps due to a read error. The gene calls are TRBV5-8 and TRBJ2-7, with D perhaps matching TRBD1 (6 bases). CDR3 length equals 16 residues. Germline V lookup: CDR1 SGHTS, CDR2 YDEGEE. CDR3 in amino acids: CASSRMGAPLTYEQYF. CDR3 nucleotide sequence: TGCGCCAGCAGCCGTATGGGGGCCCCATTGACCTACGAGCAGTACTTC.

V is TRBV2 and J is TRBJ2-1, with a possible D match to TRBD1 (6 bases). The assigned J gene may be wrong: the sequence end matches TRBJ2-7 better. Germline V gene sequence: CDR1 SNHLY, CDR2 FYNNEI. The CDR3 sequence is 15 residues long. As DNA, the CDR3 is TGTGCCAGCAGTGTAGGGGCGACAGGTTGCAACGAGCAGTACTTC. Residues: CASSVGATGCNEQYF.

This chain joins TRBV7-9 and TRBJ1-6; no clear D. The CDR3 consists of 16 residues. Between the trimmed V and J ends, which lost 7 bases and 15 bases, there was a span of 28 bases. CDR1 is SEHNR, CDR2 FQNEAQ, per germline (reference sequence). This chain's CDR3 is CASNLGKLNEQFFLHF. Here the CDR3 DNA reads TGTGCCAGCAATCTAGGGAAGCTAAATGAGCAGTTCTTCCTCCACTTT.

This chain uses TRBV7-2 with TRBJ1-4, with 8 bases lining up with TRBD1. The CDR3 runs to 16 residues. V lost 5 bases, J lost 14 bases, and 19 bases stayed unmatched. Looked up from germline, CDR1 is SGHTA and CDR2 is FQGNSA. The CDR3, as DNA: TGTGCCAGCAGCCGGACAGGGACTTACTCTGGGGCCAACCTGTTTTTT. It yields the protein CASSRTGTYSGANLFF.

In its sample, this clonotype was seen many times. This chain connects TRBV5-1 to TRBJ2-3, with unresolved D. The germline CDR1 and CDR2 sequences are SGHRS and YFSETQ. V lost 3 bases, J lost 0 bases, and 5 bases lay in between. This CDR3 has 13 amino acids. The CDR3 protein is CASSYRSTDTQYF. CDR3 nucleotide sequence: TGCGCCAGCAGCTACAGAAGCACAGATACGCAGTATTTT.

The V and J genes are TRBV13 and TRBJ2-5, with 7 positions matching TRBD2. The germline V gene has CDR1 PRHDT and CDR2 FYEKMQ (reference sequence). Losses at the gene ends were 3 bases for V and 5 bases for J; bases not matched to a gene: 3. The CDR3 is made up of 13 amino acids. The CDR3 DNA follows: TGTGCCAGCAGCTTCAGGGAGGGGGAGACCCAGTACTTC. This sequence encodes CASSFREGETQYF. The entire variable domain, with the rest obtained from reference TRBV13 and TRBJ2-5, is as follows: AAGVIQSPRHLIKEKRETATLKCYPIPRHDTVYWYQQGPGQDPQFLISFYEKMQSDKGSIPDRFSAQQFSDYHSELNMSSLELGDSALYFCASSFREGETQYFGPGTRLLVL.